This section outlines one TCR beta chain sequence together with its context. Its antigen has not been determined. Qualities for individual bases were not recorded, and no much larger clone is one base off. Interpreted using the paper, the treatment or condition label stands for: suppressive antiretroviral therapy. A pool of overlapping HIV-1 Gag 15-mer peptides was used at roughly 0.93 ug per peptide per mL for cell stimulation. Nonresponding CD40L-negative CD69-negative CD45RO-high memory CD4+ T cells were sorted as memory populations depleted of antigen-responding cells. Participants were HIV-1-infected adults who started suppressive ART during chronic infection. Participants had undetectable plasma HIV-1 RNA below 50 copies/mL for at least 4 years. To be included, participants needed a CD4+ T cell count above 400 cells/uL and a positive CMV serology. Before stimulation, PBMCs were isolated using density centrifugation and depleted of CD8+ T cells. Stimulation of CD8-depleted PBMCs was carried out for approximately 17 hours with anti-CD28/CD49d costimulation, CD40-blocking antibody and enfuvirtide, to prevent new infections. Cells were sorted on a Beckman Coulter MoFlo Legacy or XDP sorter, with propidium iodide excluding dead cells. For samples with more than one million cells, genomic DNA was extracted with the QIAamp DNA Mini Kit, and for all other samples the Quick-DNA Microprep Kit was used.

The immunoSEQ hsTCRB assay version 4 in survey mode was used to sequence TCRbeta repertoires from genomic DNA. Genomic DNA was diluted to around 10 ng/uL, and up to 1 ug per sample was used for TCRbeta sequencing. The source study handled its data this way. ImmunoSeq Analyzer 3.0 was used for analysis of TCRbeta data, and diversity was computed on productive nucleotide rearrangements. Using the Immunarch R package, lower-bound TCR diversity was estimated with the improved Chao index and clonality was estimated with the Gini coefficient. Nucleotide rearrangements that differed but encoded the same CDR3beta amino acid sequence were counted as separate clonotypes. Differential abundance analysis identified TCRbeta sequences significantly enriched in antigen-responding cells relative to anti-CD3/anti-CD28-activated cells. TCRs were clustered by predicted peptide-MHC specificity with GLIPH2, both within individual participants and across merged participant data sets. The table comes from immuneACCESS by way of TCRdb, which keeps in-frame sequences with V and J called. Part of the clones is missing from these tables; in studies checked, under half for an unresolved V gene and the rest for unknown reasons. The V and J calls and clone size come from that table; D and trimming were worked out from the DNA. The sample table shows about 64,000 clones, and 70% to 75% are seen once. The ten largest clonotypes hold under 2% of the sample.

CDR1 and CDR2, looked up from the germline V gene (reference sequence), are SEHNR and FQNEAQ. V is reduced by 7 bases and J by 5 bases, leaving a spacing of 14 bases between them. From the cysteine through the phenylalanine, the CDR3 covers 13 amino acids. Only the CDR3 DNA stays, 39 bases, in frame from base 1. This sample is drawn from a study of persistence of HIV-infected CD4 T cells (TCRdb year 2020). Background on the whole study: CMV- and HIV-1 Gag-responding CD4+ T cells were isolated from ART-treated individuals so that antigen-driven clonal expansion of HIV-1-infected cells could be examined. Peripheral blood samples of up to 180 mL were collected at multiple time points, except for two participants, who underwent leukapheresis at a single time point. In the cross-participant TCR cluster analysis, fewer than 10 participants were included for CMV and 6 or 7 participants were included for Gag. The median time participants had been on suppressive ART was about eight years. The clonality of all cells in each sorted population was assessed by TCRbeta sequencing, whereas the clonality of infected cells was assessed by proviral sequencing.

Broader findings and caveats from the paper: Enrichment of degenerate expanded CDR3beta sequences was found in antigen-responding cells, suggesting convergent selection of CD4+ responses to CMV and Gag. Only a small number of individuals took part in the study, and only a limited range of antigens was tested. TCRbeta richness in CMV- and Gag-responding cells was significantly lower than in anti-CD3/anti-CD28-responding cells; CMV-responding cells had higher oligoclonality than CD3/CD28-stimulated and Gag-responding cells. Bulk TCR analyses could not be limited to the rare CMV-responding cells that actually contained HIV-1 proviruses. Within the same sorted populations, TCR oligoclonality correlated with proviral oligoclonality.

Recombination connected TRBV7-9 to TRBJ2-5; TRBD2 could be the D gene, as 7 bases match. The sample in question was CD4+ T cells sorted from PBMCs after roughly 18-hour stimulation, obtained from a patient who received antiretroviral therapy. Interpreted using the paper, the cell subset or site label stands for: CD40L-CD69- CD45RO-high memory CD4 T cells not responding to Gag peptides. The TCR comes from an adult man with HIV who was CMV-seropositive. This receptor carries the CDR3 CASTGGAGETQYF. The DNA sequence is given as TGTGCCAGCACTGGGGGGGCAGGTGAGACCCAGTACTTC.